These T cell receptor beta chains were read from a single sample in a study of blood T cell repertoires in COVID-19. Assay: immunoSEQ multiplex PCR; the TCRdb copy retains only in-frame clones and omits some. The sample lists 50,000 to 60,000 clones; around nine tenths were seen once. The source material was peripheral blood. Receptors originate from a woman of 80 years or more with acute or convalescent COVID-19. The CDR3 runs from the conserved cysteine through the conserved F or W. The order of the fields is V gene, D gene, J gene, clone size, CDR3 protein, CDR3 DNA. A D gene is named only where the DNA matches it firmly. Clone size is given for some rows only: seen once, a few or many times, or a class if the clone is expanded.

TRBV6-1,TRBD1,TRBJ1-3,few,CASREGQDSGNTIYF,TGTGCCAGCAGGGAAGGACAGGACTCTGGAAACACCATATATTTT
TRBV11-1,TRBD2,TRBJ2-2,.,CASGGLAGHTGELFF,TGTGCCAGCGGGGGACTAGCGGGACACACCGGGGAGCTGTTTTTT
TRBV10-3,TRBD1,TRBJ2-7,.,CAISESLFGLDRGPYEQYF,TGTGCCATCAGTGAGTCGCTGTTCGGCCTAGACAGGGGACCCTACGAGCAGTACTTC
TRBV7-2,.,TRBJ1-1,.,CASSLNQLGSTEAFF,TGTGCCAGCAGCTTAAATCAGTTGGGCAGCACTGAAGCTTTCTTT
TRBV19,.,TRBJ1-5,.,CASSILGGTVGQPQHF,TGTGCCAGTAGTATTCTGGGCGGGACTGTGGGTCAGCCCCAGCATTTT
TRBV3-1/TRBV3-2,TRBD2,TRBJ2-1,few,CASSQDLRLANNEQFF,TGTGCCAGCAGCCAAGATCTTAGACTAGCGAACAATGAGCAGTTCTTC
TRBV4-1,TRBD2,TRBJ2-1,.,CASSQGLLAELDRSYNEQFF,TGCGCCAGCAGCCAAGGGCTGCTAGCGGAGCTGGACCGCTCCTACAATGAGCAGTTCTTC
TRBV18,.,TRBJ1-2,.,CASSREQAAAGGYTF,TGTGCCAGCTCACGAGAACAGGCGGCGGCTGGTGGCTACACCTTC
TRBV5-1,TRBD1,TRBJ1-2,.,CASSFGTGNGYGYTF,TGCGCCAGCAGCTTCGGGACAGGGAATGGCTATGGCTACACCTTC
TRBV30,TRBD1,TRBJ1-1,.,CAWSPDRPLGNTEAFF,TGTGCCTGGTCGCCGGACAGGCCGCTCGGGAACACTGAAGCTTTCTTT
TRBV27,TRBD2,TRBJ2-1,.,CASSLTLPGLAGVSSYNEQFF,TGTGCCAGCAGTTTGACACTACCGGGACTAGCGGGAGTGAGTTCCTACAATGAGCAGTTCTTC
TRBV9,TRBD1,TRBJ2-7,.,CASSVDRGYEQYF,TGTGCCAGCAGCGTCGACAGGGGGTACGAGCAGTACTTC
TRBV7-3,TRBD2,TRBJ2-5,.,CASSPGTSGGQETQYF,TGTGCCAGCAGCCCTGGGACTAGCGGAGGACAAGAGACCCAGTACTTC
TRBV5-1,.,TRBJ1-1,few,CASGDRQNTEAFF,TGCGCCAGCGGAGACAGACAGAACACTGAAGCTTTCTTT
TRBV7-3,TRBD1,TRBJ1-2,once,CASSPSPGQPNYGYTF,TGTGCCAGCAGCCCATCCCCGGGACAGCCTAACTATGGCTACACCTTC
TRBV5-6,.,TRBJ1-2,.,CASSLGGEIAYGYTF,TGTGCCAGCAGCCTCGGTGGTGAAATCGCCTATGGCTACACCTTC
TRBV6-5,.,TRBJ2-7,once,CASSLTEGHFYEQYF,TGTGCCAGCAGTTTAACCGAAGGACACTTCTACGAGCAGTACTTC
TRBV6-5,TRBD1,TRBJ2-7,.,CASSYSNRGSYEQYF,TGTGCCAGCAGTTACTCGAACAGGGGGTCCTACGAGCAGTACTTC
TRBV4-3,.,TRBJ2-7,.,CASAVFPGQSYEQYF,TGCGCCAGCGCGGTGTTTCCAGGACAATCCTACGAGCAGTACTTC
TRBV3-1/TRBV3-2,TRBD2,TRBJ2-3,few,CASSQDLVSGRDTQYF,TGTGCCAGCAGCCAAGATCTGGTCAGCGGGAGAGATACGCAGTATTTT
TRBV9,TRBD2,TRBJ2-2,.,CASSGLAGVGTGELFF,TGTGCCAGCAGCGGTCTAGCGGGAGTGGGCACCGGGGAGCTGTTTTTT
TRBV7-9,.,TRBJ1-2,.,CASSLEIEAYGYTF,TGTGCCAGCAGCTTAGAGATAGAGGCCTATGGCTACACCTTC
TRBV28,TRBD1,TRBJ1-2,few,CASRTGQGAGGYTF,TGTGCCAGCAGAACAGGACAGGGGGCAGGAGGCTACACCTTC
TRBV6-1,TRBD2,TRBJ2-7,.,CASSESGGLYEQYF,TGTGCCAGCAGTGAATCGGGGGGACTCTACGAGCAGTACTTC
TRBV24-1,.,TRBJ1-6,.,CATSDLPPRGNGSYNSPLHF,TGTGCCACCAGTGATTTGCCACCCCGGGGAAATGGTTCCTATAATTCACCCCTCCACTTT
TRBV14,TRBD1,TRBJ2-5,.,CASSPQGSWGETQYF,TGTGCCAGCAGCCCACAGGGGAGTTGGGGGGAGACCCAGTACTTC
TRBV5-4,.,TRBJ2-1,.,CASSLGRAVNEQFF,TGTGCCAGCAGCTTGGGGCGGGCGGTCAATGAGCAGTTCTTC
TRBV6-1,TRBD1,TRBJ1-1,.,CASGETGFAFF,TGTGCCAGCGGTGAGACAGGGTTCGCTTTCTTT
TRBV7-9,.,TRBJ1-2,.,CASSFQGNGYTF,TGTGCCAGCAGCTTTCAGGGGAATGGCTACACCTTC
TRBV10-3,.,TRBJ1-6,.,CAATETALSSYNSPLHF,TGTGCCGCCACCGAGACAGCCCTGAGCTCCTATAATTCACCCCTCCACTTT
TRBV7-7,TRBD1,TRBJ1-1,.,CASARGQGNTEAFF,TGTGCTAGCGCAAGGGGACAGGGAAACACTGAAGCTTTCTTT
TRBV18,.,TRBJ2-4,.,CASSPQGLAPVGAKNIQYF,TGTGCCAGCTCACCGCAGGGATTGGCTCCAGTGGGTGCCAAAAACATTCAGTACTTC
TRBV9,TRBD2,TRBJ2-1,.,CASSVGTSSYNEQFF,TGTGCCAGCAGCGTAGGGACTAGCTCCTACAATGAGCAGTTCTTC
TRBV6-2/TRBV6-3,TRBD1,TRBJ2-5,.,CASSWTGGRETQYF,TGTGCCAGCAGTTGGACAGGGGGTCGGGAGACCCAGTACTTC
TRBV6-5,TRBD1,TRBJ1-2,.,CASSTRTGNGYTF,TGTGCCAGCTCGACCCGGACAGGGAATGGCTACACCTTC
TRBV4-1,.,TRBJ1-6,.,CASSQEGGGLSPLHF,TGCGCCAGCAGCCAAGAAGGGGGGGGTCTTTCACCCCTCCACTTT
TRBV5-1,TRBD1,TRBJ1-5,.,CASSFGTGNNQPQHF,TGCGCCAGCAGCTTCGGGACAGGGAACAATCAGCCCCAGCATTTT
TRBV6-5,TRBD1,TRBJ1-2,.,CASSLLRTGQGYTF,TGTGCCAGCAGCCTCCTTAGGACAGGGCAAGGCTACACCTTC
TRBV6-4,.,TRBJ1-5,.,CASSEQGNQPQHF,TGTGCCAGCAGTGAACAGGGTAATCAGCCCCAGCATTTT
TRBV7-2,TRBD2,TRBJ2-2,.,CASSPWASGNTGELFF,TGTGCCAGCAGCCCATGGGCTAGCGGGAACACCGGGGAGCTGTTTTTT
TRBV28,.,TRBJ1-2,.,CASSFTGGVSTNYGYTF,TGTGCCAGCAGTTTCACGGGGGGAGTATCAACTAACTATGGCTACACCTTC
TRBV30,.,TRBJ2-1,.,CAWGDLGPNEQFF,TGTGCCTGGGGGGACTTAGGACCGAATGAGCAGTTCTTC